This T cell receptor (beta chain) was captured in a study of cytomegalovirus exposure and HLA in healthy donors. Study results and limitations: In a later analysis, V- and J-gene trimming of beta chains associated with a DCLRE1C missense variant, replicated independently. Across all donors, roughly uniform sequencing depth was an assumption of the presence/absence analyses.

Comment on this clone: Antigen: not known.

PCR used 60 Vbeta primers and 13 Jbeta primers. Original processing methods: Later reanalysis found about 78 million unique TCR beta chains, some 10 million of them shared. The assay was immunoSEQ multiplex PCR, and TCRdb's table has in-frame clones only and misses some. The V and J calls and the clone size are those of that table, but D and trimming were determined from the DNA. Its table lists roughly 40,000 clones. The CDR3 has 16 amino acids. Germline V lookup: CDR1 KGHSH, CDR2 LQKENI. Trimming removed 1 base from V and 1 base from J; junction bases left unmatched: 4. This chain joins TRBV18 and TRBJ2-7, with 10 bases fitting TRBD2. The sequenced sample was PBMCs. This receptor was taken from a man in his thirties or forties in good health and CMV-seronegative. The CDR3 DNA is TGTGCCAGCTCACCACGGGGGACTAGCGAGTCCTACGAGCAGTACTTC. Translating gives CASSPRGTSESYEQYF.